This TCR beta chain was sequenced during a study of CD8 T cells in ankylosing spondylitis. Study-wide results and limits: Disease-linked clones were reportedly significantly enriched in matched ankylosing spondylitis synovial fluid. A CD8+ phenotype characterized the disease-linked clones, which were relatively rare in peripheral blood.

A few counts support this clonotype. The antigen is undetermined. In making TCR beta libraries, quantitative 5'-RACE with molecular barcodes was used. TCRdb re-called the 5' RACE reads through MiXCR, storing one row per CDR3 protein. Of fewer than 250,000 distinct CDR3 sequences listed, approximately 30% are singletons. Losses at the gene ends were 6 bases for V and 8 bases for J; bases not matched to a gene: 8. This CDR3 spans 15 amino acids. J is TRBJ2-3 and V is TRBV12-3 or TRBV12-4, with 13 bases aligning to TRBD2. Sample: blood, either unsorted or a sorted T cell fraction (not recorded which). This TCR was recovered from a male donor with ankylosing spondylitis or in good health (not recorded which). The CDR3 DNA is TGTGCCAGCAGCCATCGGACTAGCGGGGGCGCTACGCAGTATTTT. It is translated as CASSHRTSGGATQYF.